This T cell receptor (beta chain) came from a study of blood T cells in healthy people across ages. Regarding the study as a whole: Researchers said unsorted PBMCs prevented a conclusive naive versus antigen-experienced comparison.

Trimming removed 0 bases from V and 7 bases from J, with 11 bases in between. Germline assignment: CDR1 SGHRS and CDR2 YFSETQ. CDR3 size: 13 residues. Sample-barcoded 5' priming and a J-beta primer mix drove a second PCR of roughly 7 to 11 cycles. MiXCR was run by TCRdb on the 5' RACE reads, yielding one entry per CDR3 protein. The sample yields some 700,000 distinct CDR3 sequences, approximately 43% seen once. The sample holds many counts of this clonotype. The antigen is undetermined. Sample: blood. The clonotype comes from a woman in her fifties or sixties in good health. V gene TRBV5-1 combines with J gene TRBJ2-7; D ambiguous. CDR3 protein: CASSLEGPLEQYF. DNA for the CDR3: TGCGCCAGCAGCTTGGAAGGACCACTGGAGCAGTACTTC.